The T cell receptor (beta chain) under discussion was sequenced for a study of blood T cells in healthy people across ages. Study conclusions and caveats: As naive T cell percentage varied, TCR beta diversity correlated strongly with it. Significant beta diversity loss was already apparent by age approximately 36, declining roughly linearly.

Isolating PBMCs gave at least 6.5 million of these cells per sample. Germline-derived CDR1 and CDR2 are DFQATT and SNEGSKA (reference sequence). V gave up 0 bases and J gave up 6 bases, with 18 bases separating them. The CDR3 length is 16 residues. Then a second PCR, running roughly 7 to 11 cycles, was carried out with a sample-barcoded 5' primer and a J-beta primer mix. TCRdb re-analysed the 5' RACE reads in MiXCR, keeping a single row per CDR3 protein. The sample shows hundreds of thousands of distinct CDR3 sequences, 48% of them seen only once. This clonotype showed up just a few times. Its antigen is unknown.

This clonotype originated in a man aged 30-40 years in good health. The chain combines TRBV20-1 with TRBJ2-1; maybe TRBD2 (5 bases). The sequenced material came from blood. CDR3: CSARDPGKILFNEQFF. In DNA, the CDR3 is TGCAGTGCTAGAGATCCGGGGAAGATTCTTTTCAATGAGCAGTTCTTC.